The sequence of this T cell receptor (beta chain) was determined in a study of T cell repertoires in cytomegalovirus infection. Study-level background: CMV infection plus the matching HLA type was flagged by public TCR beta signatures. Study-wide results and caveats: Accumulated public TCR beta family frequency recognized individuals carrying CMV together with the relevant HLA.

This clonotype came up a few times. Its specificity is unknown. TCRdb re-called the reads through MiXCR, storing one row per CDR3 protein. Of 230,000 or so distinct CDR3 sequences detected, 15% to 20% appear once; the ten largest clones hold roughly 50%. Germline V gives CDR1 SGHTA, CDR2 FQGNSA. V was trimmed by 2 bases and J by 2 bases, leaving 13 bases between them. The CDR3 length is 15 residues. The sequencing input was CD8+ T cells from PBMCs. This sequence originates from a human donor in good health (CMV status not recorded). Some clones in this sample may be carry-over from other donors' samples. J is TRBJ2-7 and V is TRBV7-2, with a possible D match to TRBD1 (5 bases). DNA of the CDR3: TGTGCCAGCAGCTTATCCAGAGCAGGGACCTACGAGCAGTACTTC. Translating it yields CASSLSRAGTYEQYF.